The T cell receptor beta chain described here comes from a study of blood T cell repertoires in COVID-19. Study summary: Italy, Spain and the United States were the sources of the convalescent and acute COVID-19 samples. From T cells, B-cell-depleted T cells, or PBMCs came the material, which was cDNA or gDNA.

Original data processing: Reference gene primer amplification gave nucleated cell count estimates. Assay used: immunoSEQ multiplex PCR; TCRdb lists only in-frame clones, some missing. That table gives V, J and clone size, and the DNA gave D and trimming. The sample lists about 170,000 clones; roughly 85% were seen once. Trimming at V came to 2 bases and at J to 3 bases, leaving 6 bases not matched to a gene. The CDR3 spans 16 residues. Germline-derived CDR1 and CDR2 are LGHDT and YNNKEL (reference sequence). The chain joins TRBV3-1 (or the pseudogene TRBV3-2) to TRBJ1-3; 8 nucleotides agree with TRBD1. The receptor was isolated from a human donor with acute or convalescent COVID-19. The donor label of this sample is uncertain. Sequences were obtained from peripheral blood. DNA of the CDR3: TGTGCCAGCAGCCAAAAACAGGGGGGATATGGAAACACCATATATTTT. This translates into CASSQKQGGYGNTIYF.